The 20 T cell receptor beta chains given below trace back to one sample, sequenced in a study of OX40 agonist ivuxolimab in advanced cancers. Only in-frame clones appear in the TCRdb table, and some are missing; sequencing was by immunoSEQ multiplex PCR. The sample has around 53,000 clones, about 85% seen once. The input for sequencing was CD4+ or CD8+ T cells sorted from blood, taken in a trial of the OX40 agonist ivuxolimab. These receptor sequences come from an adult with an advanced solid tumor such as melanoma, head and neck, liver or kidney cancer.

As DNA, the CDR3 is TGCGCCAGCAGCCAAGATGAGGAGGAGAGGGTGAACACTGAAGCTTTCTTT. Its protein is CASSQDEEERVNTEAFF. J is TRBJ1-1 and V is TRBV4-3; D unresolved. The germline gives CDR1 LGHNA, CDR2 YSLEER. The CDR3 extends over 17 amino acids. Trimming removed 0 bases at V and 0 bases at J, with 14 bases between.

The genes are TRBV11-1 and TRBJ2-3; D possibly matches TRBD1 or TRBD2 (6 bases each). CDR3 length: 14 amino acids. Deletions cut 1 base from V and 2 bases from J, with 7 bases between. Germline CDR1 SGHAT, CDR2 FQDESV (reference sequence). The CDR3 is CASSLGGATDTQYF. The CDR3 bases are TGTGCCAGCAGCTTAGGGGGGGCCACAGATACGCAGTATTTT. The full variable domain, with the rest looked up from reference TRBV11-1 and TRBJ2-3, is EAEVAQSPRYKITEKSQAVAFWCDPISGHATLYWYRQILGQGPELLVQFQDESVVDDSQLPKDRFSAERLKGVDSTLKIQPAELGDSAMYLCASSLGGATDTQYFGPGTRLTVL.

The rearrangement joins TRBV4-3 to TRBJ1-1; D gene unclear. CDR3 length equals 13 residues. The V and J ends lost 0 bases and 4 bases respectively, with 6 bases between them. CDR1 and CDR2 from the germline V gene are LGHNA and YSLEER. This CDR3 is CASSQDSGTEAFF. CDR3 nucleotides: TGCGCCAGCAGCCAAGATTCCGGCACTGAAGCTTTCTTT.

The genes are TRBV4-1 and TRBJ2-7, with a weak D call TRBD2 (6 bases). Trimming removed 0 bases at V and 0 bases at J, with 6 bases between. This CDR3 spans 14 amino acids. Germline lookup yields CDR1 MGHRA and CDR2 YSYEKL. CDR3 nucleotide sequence: TGCGCCAGCAGCCAAGAGGAGGGCTCCTACGAGCAGTACTTC. The encoded protein is CASSQEEGSYEQYF.

This chain joins TRBV6-5 and TRBJ2-1; D unclear. V was cut by 6 bases and J by 4 bases, with 7 bases left in between. The germline V gene has CDR1 MNHEY and CDR2 SVGAGI. The CDR3 consists of 12 residues. The DNA of the CDR3 is TGTGCCAGCAGCCGACCTTACAATGAGCAGTTCTTC. This codes for CASSRPYNEQFF.

V is TRBV7-3 and J is TRBJ2-3; 12 bases are a match to TRBD2. The ends lost 2 bases at V and 1 base at J; junction bases unmatched: 7. Germline V gene data show CDR1 as SGHTA and CDR2 as FQGTGA. The CDR3 totals 18 residues. CDR3: CASSLVASGGAGTDTQYF. The CDR3 coding sequence is TGTGCCAGCAGCTTAGTAGCTAGCGGGGGGGCCGGCACAGATACGCAGTATTTT.

The chain uses TRBV7-8 and TRBJ2-7; a possible D gene is TRBD1 (5 bases). Per germline, CDR1 SGHVS and CDR2 FQNEAQ. V was cut by 0 bases and J by 4 bases, with 7 bases left in between. The CDR3 consists of 13 residues. DNA of the CDR3: TGTGCCAGCAGCTTAGCGCAGGGATACGAGCAGTACGTC. Amino acid sequence: CASSLAQGYEQYV.

In this sample, this clone turned up a few times. Other nucleotide sequences from this sample produce the same CDR3. The CDR3 sequence is CASSENNEQFF. For the CDR3, the DNA is TGTGCCAGCAGCGAGAACAATGAGCAGTTCTTC. The chain joins TRBV9 to TRBJ2-1; D gene unclear. Germline-derived CDR1 and CDR2 are SGDLS and YYNGEE. Trimming shortened V by 3 bases and J by 5 bases, and 3 bases separated the two germline ends. The CDR3 is 11 amino acids.

CDR3: CSVETSGGPEYNEQFF. CDR3 nucleotides: TGCAGCGTTGAGACTAGCGGGGGGCCGGAATACAATGAGCAGTTCTTC. The V gene is TRBV29-1, the J gene TRBJ2-1, with TRBD2 identical over 13 bases. This CDR3 is 16 amino acids long. Germline values: CDR1 SQVTM, CDR2 ANQGSEA. Trimming at V came to 3 bases and at J to 4 bases, leaving 6 bases not matched to a gene.

This clone was observed many times. J is TRBJ2-1 and V is TRBV5-4; D remains unclear. With 0 bases removed from V and 8 bases from J, the gap between germline ends came to 6 bases. This CDR3 has 12 amino acids. The germline CDR1 and CDR2 sequences are SGHNT and YYREEE (reference sequence). CDR3 loop: CASSLDIDEQFF. In DNA, the CDR3 is TGTGCCAGCAGCTTGGATATCGATGAGCAGTTCTTC.

The chain recombines TRBV5-8 with TRBJ1-1; no definite D call. CDR3 length: 9 residues. Trimming took 2 bases from V and 8 from J, leaving 1 base between them. Germline V gene lookup returns CDR1 SGHTS and CDR2 YDEGEE. The CDR3: CASSFEAFF. CDR3 nucleotides: TGTGCCAGCAGCTTCGAAGCTTTCTTT.

The chain uses TRBV6-6 and TRBJ2-2; D unclear. The CDR3 loop spans 13 amino acids. Germline V lookup: CDR1 MNHNY, CDR2 SVGAGI (reference sequence). The germline V and J ends were trimmed by 1 base and 1 base, with 1 base remaining between them. This CDR3 is CASSYLNTGELFF. DNA of the CDR3: TGTGCCAGCAGTTACTTGAACACCGGGGAGCTGTTTTTT.

The chain carries TRBV3-2 and TRBJ2-5; the tabulated D call, TRBD2, remains unverified against the DNA. TRBV3-2 is a listed pseudogene. There are 9 residues in the CDR3. CDR3 DNA sequence: TGTGCCCCCGCGAATACCCAGTACTTC. Protein: CAPANTQYF.

The V call is TRBV13, the J call TRBJ2-1, with 10 bases fitting TRBD1. The CDR3 totals 16 residues. Per the germline V gene, CDR1 is PRHDT and CDR2 is FYEKMQ (reference sequence). V shed 1 base and J 9 bases; nucleotides not matched to a gene: 9. The chain's CDR3 is CASSLDDRGPISEQFF. The CDR3 nucleotides read TGTGCCAGCAGCTTAGATGACAGGGGGCCGATCAGTGAGCAGTTCTTC.

V is TRBV28 and J is TRBJ1-5; 7 bases are a match to TRBD1. The CDR3 runs 22 residues. Germline CDR1 MDHEN, CDR2 SYDVKM. Trimming cost V 2 bases and J 5 bases; bases outside gene matches: 27. CDR3 in amino acids: CASSLPSLKSRPLGQKDQPQHF. The CDR3 DNA follows: TGTGCCAGCAGTTTACCGAGCCTAAAGAGCCGTCCTTTGGGACAGAAAGATCAGCCCCAGCATTTT.

This rearrangement joins TRBV4-1 to TRBJ2-1, with D possibly matching TRBD2 (6 bases). The CDR3 runs 15 residues. The V end was cut by 1 base, the J end by 4 bases, with 11 bases between. The germline gives CDR1 MGHRA, CDR2 YSYEKL. CDR3 loop: CASSQVASGYNEQFF. The CDR3 nucleotides read TGCGCCAGCAGCCAAGTCGCAAGCGGGTACAATGAGCAGTTCTTC.

The rearrangement uses TRBV28 and TRBJ1-2; D is undetermined. The germline gives CDR1 MDHEN, CDR2 SYDVKM. The CDR3 loop spans 15 amino acids. Trimming removed 2 bases at V and 1 base at J, with 11 bases between. CDR3 sequence: CASSLMGDLNYGYTF. CDR3 sequence (DNA): TGTGCCAGCAGTTTAATGGGTGACCTTAACTATGGCTACACCTTC.

The chain employs TRBV19 and TRBJ1-5; TRBD1 aligns across 8 bases. The CDR3 consists of 15 residues. Per the germline V gene, CDR1 is LNHDA and CDR2 is SQIVND (reference sequence). Unmatched junction bases numbered 9, after V lost 0 bases and J lost 11 bases. Written as DNA, the CDR3 is TGTGCCAGTAGTATAGATCAGGGGGCGCTACGGTCCCAGCATTTT. As protein: CASSIDQGALRSQHF.

The chain has TRBV7-8 and TRBJ2-3; D gene unclear. This CDR3 region has 12 residues. V was pared by 4 bases and J by 2 bases, with 4 bases between. From germline, CDR1 is SGHVS and CDR2 FQNEAQ. The CDR3 bases are TGTGCCAGCAGCTCCTACACAGATACGCAGTATTTT. The encoded protein is CASSSYTDTQYF.

The J gene is TRBJ2-5, the V gene TRBV13; 12 nucleotides line up with TRBD1. Germline loops: CDR1 PRHDT, CDR2 FYEKMQ (reference sequence). This CDR3 comprises 16 residues. The V and J ends lost 9 bases and 2 bases, in that order; junction bases with no gene match: 10. In nucleotides, the CDR3 is TGTGCCAGTCGTTACCGGGACAGGGGGCGTCAAGAGACCCAGTACTTC. Protein product: CASRYRDRGRQETQYF. Drawing the rest from reference TRBV13 and TRBJ2-5, the complete variable domain is AAGVIQSPRHLIKEKRETATLKCYPIPRHDTVYWYQQGPGQDPQFLISFYEKMQSDKGSIPDRFSAQQFSDYHSELNMSSLELGDSALYFCASRYRDRGRQETQYFGPGTRLLVL.